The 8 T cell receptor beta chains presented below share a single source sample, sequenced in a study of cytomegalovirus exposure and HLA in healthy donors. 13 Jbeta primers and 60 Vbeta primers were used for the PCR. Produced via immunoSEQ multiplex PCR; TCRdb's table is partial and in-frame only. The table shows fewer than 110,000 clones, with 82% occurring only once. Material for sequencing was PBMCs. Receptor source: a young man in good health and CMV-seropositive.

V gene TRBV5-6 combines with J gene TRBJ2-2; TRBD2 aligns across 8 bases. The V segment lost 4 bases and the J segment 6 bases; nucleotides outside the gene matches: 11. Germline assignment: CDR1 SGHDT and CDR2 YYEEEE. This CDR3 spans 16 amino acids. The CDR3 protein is CASSNGRWRGAGELFF. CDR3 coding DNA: TGTGCCAGCAGCAACGGACGGTGGCGGGGGGCCGGGGAGCTGTTTTTT.

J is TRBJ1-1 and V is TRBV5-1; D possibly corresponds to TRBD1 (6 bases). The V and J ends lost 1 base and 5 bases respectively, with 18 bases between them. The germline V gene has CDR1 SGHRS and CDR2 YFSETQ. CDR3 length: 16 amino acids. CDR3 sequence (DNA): TGCGCCAGCAGCTTGTCTAGACAGGCATTTTTGACTGAAGCTTTCTTT. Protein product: CASSLSRQAFLTEAFF.

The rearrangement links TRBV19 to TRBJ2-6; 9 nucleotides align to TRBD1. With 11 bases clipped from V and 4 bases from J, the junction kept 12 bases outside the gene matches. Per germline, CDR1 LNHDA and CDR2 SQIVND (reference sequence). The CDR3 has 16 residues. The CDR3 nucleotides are TGTGCCCCCGAGGGACAGGGAGTAGCCGGGGCCAACGTCCTGACTTTC. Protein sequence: CAPEGQGVAGANVLTF.

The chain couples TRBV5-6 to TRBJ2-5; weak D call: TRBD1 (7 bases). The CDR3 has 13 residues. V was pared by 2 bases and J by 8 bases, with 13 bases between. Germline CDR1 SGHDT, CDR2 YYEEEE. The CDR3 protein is CASSFSGGNTQYF. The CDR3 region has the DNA TGTGCCAGCAGCTTCTCAGGGGGGAATACCCAGTACTTC.

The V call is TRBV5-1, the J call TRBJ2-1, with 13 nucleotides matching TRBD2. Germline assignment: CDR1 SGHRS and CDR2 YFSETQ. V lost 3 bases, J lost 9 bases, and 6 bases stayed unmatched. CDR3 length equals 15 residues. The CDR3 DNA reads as TGCGCCAGCAGCTCGGGACTAGCGGGGCTAGGTGAGCAGTTCTTC. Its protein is CASSSGLAGLGEQFF.

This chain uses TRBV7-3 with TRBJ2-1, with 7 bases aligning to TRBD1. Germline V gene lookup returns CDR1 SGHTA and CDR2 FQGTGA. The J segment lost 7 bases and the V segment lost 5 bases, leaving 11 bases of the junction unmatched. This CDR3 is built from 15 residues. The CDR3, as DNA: TGTGCCAGCAGCCTGGGACAGCCGGGTTGGAATGAGCAGTTCTTC. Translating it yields CASSLGQPGWNEQFF. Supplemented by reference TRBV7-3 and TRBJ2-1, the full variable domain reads GAGVSQTPSNKVTEKGKYVELRCDPISGHTALYWYRQSLGQGPEFLIYFQGTGAADDSGLPNDRFFAVRPEGSVSTLKIQRTERGDSAVYLCASSLGQPGWNEQFFGPGTRLTVL.

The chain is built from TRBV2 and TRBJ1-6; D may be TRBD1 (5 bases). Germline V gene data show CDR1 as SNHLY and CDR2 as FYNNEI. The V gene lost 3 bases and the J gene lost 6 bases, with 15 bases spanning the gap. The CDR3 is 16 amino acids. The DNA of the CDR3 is TGTGCCAGCAGTGAGAGGCAGGGTGAGGTTAATTCACCCCTCCACTTT. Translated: CASSERQGEVNSPLHF.

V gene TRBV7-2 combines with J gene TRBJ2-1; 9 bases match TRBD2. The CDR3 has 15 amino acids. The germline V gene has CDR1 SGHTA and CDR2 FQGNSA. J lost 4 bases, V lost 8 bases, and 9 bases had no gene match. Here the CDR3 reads CASRRGTSGYNEQFF. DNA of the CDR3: TGTGCCAGCCGAAGGGGAACTAGCGGGTACAATGAGCAGTTCTTC.